This entry lists 13 T cell receptor beta chains sequenced from one sample in a study of T-cell memory formation after mild COVID-19. One entry per CDR3 protein, called by TCRdb with MiXCR from the 5' RACE reads. Of hundreds of thousands of distinct CDR3 sequences listed, around a sixth were seen once; the top ten hold about 20%. Material: PBMCs or a T cell subset sorted from them (not recorded which). These receptors were collected from a man aged 18 to 35 who had mild COVID-19 (a few samples of this study predate the infection). Cell type and time point are not known.

This clonotype was detected only a few times. The chain joins TRBV5-1 to TRBJ2-5; 9 nucleotides line up with TRBD2. This CDR3 spans 19 amino acids. The ends lost 4 bases at V and 4 bases at J; junction bases unmatched: 20. From germline, CDR1 is SGHRS and CDR2 YFSETQ. The CDR3 DNA reads as TGCGCCAGCAGCCGGGGCCTGGCGGGGGGGCCACTATCTCCAGAGACCCAGTACTTC. Protein product: CASSRGLAGGPLSPETQYF. The whole variable domain, filled in from reference TRBV5-1 and TRBJ2-5, reads KAGVTQTPRYLIKTRGQQVTLSCSPISGHRSVSWYQQTPGQGLQFLFEYFSETQRNKGNFPGRFSGRQFSNSRSEMNVSTLELGDSALYLCASSRGLAGGPLSPETQYFGPGTRLLVL.

This clonotype was counted ten times or more. The chain joins TRBV18 to TRBJ2-1; TRBD2 matches at 10 bases. This CDR3 has 15 residues. J was trimmed by 7 bases and V by 1 base; bases with no gene match: 4. Germline V CDR1 and CDR2: KGHSH, LQKENI. In DNA, the CDR3 is TGTGCCAGCTCACCACTGCCAGCGGGGGGGAATGAGCAGTTCTTC. Encoded protein: CASSPLPAGGNEQFF.

This clonotype has more than one count but fewer than ten. The chain carries TRBV7-8 and TRBJ2-3; D possibly corresponds to TRBD2 (5 bases). The CDR3 extends over 16 amino acids. With 4 bases removed from V and 4 bases from J, the gap between germline ends came to 18 bases. Germline CDR1 SGHVS, CDR2 FQNEAQ. The CDR3 bases are TGTGCCAGCAGCTCCGTTGACAAGGAGGACGCAGATACGCAGTATTTT. Amino acids: CASSSVDKEDADTQYF.

The chain employs TRBV5-5 and TRBJ1-2, with D maybe TRBD1 (5 bases). CDR1 is SGHKS and CDR2 is YYEKEE in the germline V gene (reference sequence). The CDR3 length is 15 residues. The germline V and J ends were trimmed by 5 bases and 4 bases, with 18 bases remaining between them. CDR3: CASSLGHSRIYGYTF. In nucleotides, the CDR3 is TGTGCCAGCAGTCTAGGACACTCAAGGATCTATGGCTACACCTTC.

This clonotype was counted only a few times. The CDR3 region is CASRTGGLNTGELFF. The CDR3 nucleotides read TGTGCCAGCAGAACAGGGGGCCTAAACACCGGGGAGCTGTTTTTT. The gene calls are TRBV6-2 or TRBV6-3 and TRBJ2-2; 9 bases map to TRBD1. V lost 6 bases to trimming and J lost 2 bases; unmatched junction nucleotides: 4. The CDR3 has 15 residues. Germline V CDR1 and CDR2: MNHEY, SVGEGT.

The chain links TRBV5-1 to TRBJ2-1; D remains ambiguous. Trimming pared 4 bases from V and 2 bases from J, leaving 16 bases between. The CDR3 sequence is 16 residues long. Looked up from germline, CDR1 is SGHRS and CDR2 is YFSETQ. The CDR3 here is CASSAPPPEAYNEQFF. The CDR3 DNA reads as TGCGCCAGCAGCGCGCCTCCCCCCGAGGCCTACAATGAGCAGTTCTTC.

A few counts support this clonotype. The junction shows a germline mismatch at one end, possibly a read error. The gene calls are TRBV4-3 and TRBJ1-5; D remains ambiguous. The CDR3 has 13 residues. Germline lookup yields CDR1 LGHNA and CDR2 YSLEER. DNA for the CDR3: TGCGCCAGCATCCAAGTCGGCGGTCAGCCCCAGCATTTT. It translates to CASIQVGGQPQHF.

This clonotype turned up a few times. The chain is built from TRBV6-5 and TRBJ2-5; TRBD2 aligns across 10 bases. CDR1 and CDR2 from the germline V gene are MNHEY and SVGAGI. V shed 4 bases and J 2 bases; nucleotides not matched to a gene: 7. This CDR3 has 16 residues. The CDR3 sequence is CASSWGLAGVQETQYF. The CDR3 DNA reads TGTGCCAGCAGTTGGGGTCTAGCGGGGGTACAAGAGACCCAGTACTTC.

Regarding this clonotype: In this CDR3 the conserved last residue, phenylalanine or tryptophan, is missing, so a read error is likely. This chain links TRBV11-2 with TRBJ1-2, with D unclear. Germline lookup yields CDR1 SGHAT and CDR2 FQNNGV. V dropped 4 bases and J dropped 2 bases, with 5 bases sitting between them. The CDR3 has 12 amino acids. CDR3 bases: TGTGCCAGCAGCTCCCTAAACTATGGCTACACCTTA. Translating it yields CASSSLNYGYTL.

In this sample, this clonotype turned up a few times. The rearrangement links TRBV2 to TRBJ2-7; possible D gene TRBD1, 6 bases. The V gene's germline CDR1 is SNHLY and CDR2 FYNNEI. CDR3 length: 13 residues. Trimming shortened V by 6 bases and J by 7 bases, and 16 bases separated the two germline ends. In nucleotides, the CDR3 is TGTGCCAGCAGATCAACTGGGGGCTCAGAGCAGTACTTC. Translated, it gives CASRSTGGSEQYF.

Ten or more counts support this clonotype. The chain joins TRBV4-1 to TRBJ1-6, with D perhaps matching TRBD1 (6 bases). From germline, CDR1 is MGHRA and CDR2 YSYEKL. The CDR3 has 16 residues. V lost 0 bases to trimming and J lost 5 bases, with 11 bases between them. The CDR3 here is CASSQDRGAHNSPLHF. The CDR3 DNA is TGCGCCAGCAGCCAAGATCGGGGGGCTCATAATTCACCCCTCCACTTT.

This clonotype has only a few counts. V and J are TRBV21-1 and TRBJ2-7; no check of the table's D call, TRBD1, against the DNA was made. TRBV21-1 is shown as a pseudogene. CDR3 length: 15 residues. CDR3 loop: CASSKEGDGAYEQYV. CDR3 in DNA: TGTGCCAGCAGCAAAGAGGGGGACGGGGCCTACGAGCAGTACGTC.

This clonotype was counted between two and nine times. The chain links TRBV6-2 or TRBV6-3 to TRBJ2-1; a possible D gene is TRBD2 (7 bases). Germline-derived CDR1 and CDR2 are MNHEY and SVGEGT. The CDR3 covers 16 residues. Trimming pared 6 bases from V and 0 bases from J, leaving 15 bases between. The CDR3 spells CASSNRGASSYNEQFF. Here the CDR3 DNA reads TGTGCCAGCAGCAACCGGGGGGCAAGCTCCTACAATGAGCAGTTCTTC.